Each of the 9 T cell receptor beta chains below was sequenced from the same sample in a study of metastatic and nonmetastatic thyroid tumors. MiXCR was used by TCRdb to re-call the PCR reads. The data hold 25,000 to 30,000 clones, with around 25% observed a single time. No treatment had been given to any patient before thyroid surgery. The sequencing sample was made of blood. The receptors derive from a female donor with papillary thyroid cancer or a benign thyroid nodule (not recorded which). Some clones in this sample may be carry-over from other donors' samples.

This clone has a count of ten or more. The chain couples TRBV7-3 to TRBJ1-1; D perhaps matches TRBD1 (5 bases). The CDR3 loop spans 13 amino acids. The V gene's germline CDR1 is SGHTA and CDR2 FQGTGA. V lost 2 bases and J 3 bases, leaving 7 bases between the germline ends. CDR3: CASSLRGDTEAFF. The CDR3 nucleotides read TGTGCCAGCAGCTTACGGGGGGACACTGAAGCTTTCTTT.

In this sample, this clone turned up many times. This sequence joins TRBV4-3 and TRBJ2-6, with a weak D call TRBD1 (6 bases). The length of the CDR3 is 16 residues. V lost 0 bases to trimming and J lost 0 bases, with 6 bases between them. The germline V gene encodes CDR1 LGHNA and CDR2 YSLEER. The CDR3, as DNA: TGCGCCAGCAGCCAAGAGGGACACTCTGGGGCCAACGTCCTGACTTTC. Its protein product is CASSQEGHSGANVLTF.

This clone has just one count. The chain carries TRBV11-1 and TRBJ2-1; D may be TRBD1 or TRBD2 (6 bases each). Germline-derived CDR1 and CDR2 are SGHAT and FQDESV (reference sequence). V was trimmed by 5 bases and J by 5 bases, leaving 16 bases between them. The CDR3 is made up of 15 amino acids. The CDR3 sequence is CASSQGSRGNNEQFF. CDR3 DNA sequence: TGTGCCAGCAGCCAGGGGAGCCGGGGGAACAATGAGCAGTTCTTC.

At least ten counts were recorded for this clone. DNA of the CDR3: TGTGCCAGTAGTTTCACTAGCGGGAGCAATGAGCAGTTCTTC. This gives the protein CASSFTSGSNEQFF. V is TRBV19 and J is TRBJ2-1, with 11 bases lining up with TRBD2. CDR1 is LNHDA and CDR2 is SQIVND in the germline V gene (reference sequence). The V gene end was trimmed by 5 bases and the J gene end by 6 bases; junction bases not matched to a gene: 3. This CDR3 contains 14 residues.

This clone was observed a few times. The chain carries TRBV28 and TRBJ2-7; perhaps D is TRBD1 or TRBD2 (7 bases each). The CDR3 is 15 residues long. Trimming removed 6 bases from V and 6 bases from J, with 21 bases in between. Germline assignment: CDR1 MDHEN and CDR2 SYDVKM. CDR3 DNA sequence: TGTGCCAGCAGCCAGGGGGGGCGGGAGCTCTCCGAGCAGTACTTC. Protein product: CASSQGGRELSEQYF.

Comment on this clone: Germline and junction disagree at one end, which may indicate a read error. V and J are TRBV7-6 and TRBJ1-6; D gene unclear. CDR1 SGHVS and CDR2 FNYEAQ come from the germline V gene. The CDR3 loop spans 15 amino acids. The CDR3 is CAGSFGDFYNSPLHF. CDR3 nucleotide sequence: TGTGCCGGCAGCTTTGGAGACTTCTATAATTCACCCCTCCACTTT.

In the case of this clone: Other nucleotide sequences from this sample produce the same CDR3. The rearrangement joins TRBV24-1 to TRBJ1-2, with TRBD1 as a possible D gene (5 bases). Trimming pared 9 bases from V and 5 bases from J, leaving 30 bases between. This CDR3 is built from 18 residues. CDR1 and CDR2 from the germline V gene are KGHDR and SFDVKD. CDR3 nucleotide sequence: TGTGCCACCCCCGCCTTCCTTGGGACTTTTAGAGGTGGATATGGCTACACCTTC. Its translation: CATPAFLGTFRGGYGYTF.

By share of the sample, this clone is medium-sized. This chain connects TRBV28 to TRBJ1-1; D remains ambiguous. The V end lost 1 base, the J end lost 1 base, and 7 bases lay between the germline ends. Per the germline V gene, CDR1 is MDHEN and CDR2 is SYDVKM. This CDR3 is built from 14 residues. The CDR3 protein is CASSLLKENTEAFF. The CDR3 nucleotides read TGTGCCAGCAGTTTATTGAAGGAGAACACTGAAGCTTTCTTT.

This clone was seen many times. The CDR3 DNA is TGCGCCAGCAGCCAAGACGCCTCAGCGGCTAGCCGGAACCCAGCCAAAAACATTCAGTACTTC. It specifies CASSQDASAASRNPAKNIQYF. The V and J genes are TRBV4-1 and TRBJ2-4, with a weak D call TRBD2 (5 bases). Trimming left V 0 bases short and J 0 bases short, with 24 bases between. CDR1 is MGHRA and CDR2 is YSYEKL in the germline V gene. This CDR3 comprises 21 residues.